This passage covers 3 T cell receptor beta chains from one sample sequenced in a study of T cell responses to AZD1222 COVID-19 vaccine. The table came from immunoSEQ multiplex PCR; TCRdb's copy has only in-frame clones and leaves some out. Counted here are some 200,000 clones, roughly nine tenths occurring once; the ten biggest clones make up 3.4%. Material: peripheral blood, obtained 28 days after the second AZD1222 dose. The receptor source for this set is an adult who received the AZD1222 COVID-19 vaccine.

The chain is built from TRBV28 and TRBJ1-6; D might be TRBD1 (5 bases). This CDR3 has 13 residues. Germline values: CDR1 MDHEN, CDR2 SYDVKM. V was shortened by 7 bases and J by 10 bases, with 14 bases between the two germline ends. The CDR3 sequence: CASTGRGGSPLHF. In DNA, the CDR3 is TGTGCCAGCACTGGAAGGGGCGGCTCACCCCTCCACTTT. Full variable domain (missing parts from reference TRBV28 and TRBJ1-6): DVKVTQSSRYLVKRTGEKVFLECVQDMDHENMFWYRQDPGLGLRLIYFSYDVKMKEKGDIPEGYSVSREKKERFSLILESASTNQTSMYLCASTGRGGSPLHFGNGTRLTVT.

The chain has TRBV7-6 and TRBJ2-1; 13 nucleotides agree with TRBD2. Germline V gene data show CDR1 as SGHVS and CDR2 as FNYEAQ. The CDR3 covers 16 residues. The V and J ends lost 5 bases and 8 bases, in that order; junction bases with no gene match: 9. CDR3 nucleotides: TGTGCCAGCAGCCAATGGGGACTAGCGGGACTGGATGAGCAGTTCTTC. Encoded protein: CASSQWGLAGLDEQFF.

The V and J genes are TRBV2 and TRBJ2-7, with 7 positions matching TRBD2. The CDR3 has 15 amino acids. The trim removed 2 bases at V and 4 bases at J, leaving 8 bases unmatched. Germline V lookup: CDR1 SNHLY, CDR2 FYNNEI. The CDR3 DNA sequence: TGTGCCAGCAGTGAAATACCAGCGGGATGGTACGAGCAGTACTTC. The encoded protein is CASSEIPAGWYEQYF.